This TCR beta chain was profiled in a study of blood T cell repertoires in COVID-19. In the original workflow: Nucleated cell number was recorded as an estimate derived from reference gene primer amplification. Method: immunoSEQ multiplex PCR; TCRdb's copy keeps in-frame clones and lacks some. V, J and clone size are taken as reported in that table, and D and trimming were inferred from the DNA itself. The sample consists of approximately 210,000 clones, roughly nine tenths of them appearing once. This clone occurred once. The CDR3 sequence is 10 residues long. Germline assignment: CDR1 DFQATT and CDR2 SNEGSKA (reference sequence). V was clipped by 6 bases and J by 0 bases, with 2 bases between them.

This receptor was taken from a man aged 35 to 55 with active or convalescent COVID-19. V and J are TRBV20-1 and TRBJ1-2, with D hard to call. Sequenced sample: peripheral blood. The CDR3 region has the DNA TGCAGTGCCACTAACTATGGCTACACCTTC. It yields the protein CSATNYGYTF.